This record looks at one TCR beta chain sequence and its context. Its recognized antigen is unknown. The record has no base qualities; no much larger clone is one base away. V sheds 5 bases and J sheds 8 bases, leaving 12 bases between their ends. The CDR3 contains 12 residues, cysteine and phenylalanine counted. Only the CDR3 region is kept as DNA, spanning 36 bases read in frame from base 1. From a lookup of the germline V gene, CDR1 and CDR2 are SGHVS and FQNEAQ. The sample belongs to a study of blood T cell repertoires in COVID-19 (dated by TCRdb to about 2020). General notes on the study: The collaborator samples originated in the United States, Italy and Spain and spanned the acute and convalescent phases of COVID-19. The sample metadata nearly always contained a de-identified subject ID, COVID-19 status, age in years and sex. The prospective study material was composed of cDNA or gDNA derived from T cells, B-cell-depleted T cells, or PBMCs. Where available, HLA class I and class II types were obtained from metadata supplied by the sample provider rather than from assay-based typing. Samples were obtained from the ongoing ImmuneRACE study (first 160 participants) and from about 1,300 subjects provided by 6 global collaborators. The dataset comprised deeply sampled blood TCRbeta repertoires from subjects exposed to, actively infected with, or recovered from COVID-19. The repertoires were made available in a free public database intended to serve as a resource for research on the immune response to SARS-CoV-2.

TCRbeta CDR3 regions were amplified from genomic DNA using the immunoSEQ Assay, a bias-controlled multiplex PCR. As for how the authors treated the data: Within the assay, amplification of reference gene primers was used to estimate how many nucleated cells each sample contained. To quantify the absolute abundance of each unique TCRbeta CDR3 rearrangement, sequence reads were collapsed and filtered. For each sample, productive Simpson clonality was calculated as the square root of Simpson's diversity index over productive rearrangements. Held by TCRdb, this immuneACCESS table contains in-frame sequences only and omits some clones. Under half of the omission traces to an unresolved V gene where checked; the cause of the rest is unknown. From that table come the V and J calls and clone size; the DNA was used to work out D and trimming. The sample yields more than 200,000 clones; under 95% were counted once. Less than 2.5% of the sample belongs to the ten largest clones.

Enrolling through a virtual design, the prospective study's participants ranged in age from roughly 18 to 100 years and lived across 20 to 25 United States geographic areas. In the prospective study, cohorts were assigned on the basis of participant-reported clinical history obtained from a screening survey and a study questionnaire. For ImmuneRACE Cohort 3, a participant was defined as recovered based on two consecutive negative NP/OP PCR tests, clearance by a healthcare professional, or resolution of symptoms. Each participant in the prospective study had whole blood, serum and a nasopharyngeal or oropharyngeal swab collected by mobile phlebotomists. Additional blood draws and questionnaires over a 2-month period could optionally be provided by prospective study participants. Before DNA extraction, blood samples from the prospective study were shipped at room temperature or frozen. Here is what the overall study found, with its caveats: The quantity of clinical and demographic metadata differed by source and by participant and was supplied without curation.

This TCR came from a woman between 18 and 30 years old who had recovered from COVID-19. The specimen sequenced was PBMCs or T cells enriched from blood (not recorded which). The chain couples TRBV7-8 to TRBJ1-2, with TRBD1 perhaps the D gene, on 6 matching bases. The bases are TGTGCCAGCAGCCCCCGGACAGCGGGCTACACCTTC. This codes for CASSPRTAGYTF.